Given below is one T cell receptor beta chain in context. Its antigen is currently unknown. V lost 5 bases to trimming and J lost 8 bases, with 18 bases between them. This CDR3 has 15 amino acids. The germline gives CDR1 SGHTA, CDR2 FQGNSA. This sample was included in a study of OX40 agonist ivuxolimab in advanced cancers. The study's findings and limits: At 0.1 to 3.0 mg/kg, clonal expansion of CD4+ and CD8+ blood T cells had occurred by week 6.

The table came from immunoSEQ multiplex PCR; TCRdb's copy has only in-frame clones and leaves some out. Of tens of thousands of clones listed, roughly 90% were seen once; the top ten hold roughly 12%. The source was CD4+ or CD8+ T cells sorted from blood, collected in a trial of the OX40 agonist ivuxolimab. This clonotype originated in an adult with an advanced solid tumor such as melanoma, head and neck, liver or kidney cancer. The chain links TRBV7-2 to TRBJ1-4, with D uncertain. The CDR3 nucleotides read TGTGCCAGCAGCGACGGGGTCCTCAGCGGGGAAAAACTGTTTTTT. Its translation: CASSDGVLSGEKLFF. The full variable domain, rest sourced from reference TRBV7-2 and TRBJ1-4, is GAGVSQSPSNKVTEKGKDVELRCDPISGHTALYWYRQSLGQGLEFLIYFQGNSAPDKSGLPSDRFSAERTGGSVSTLTIQRTQQEDSAVYLCASSDGVLSGEKLFFGSGTQLSVL.